What follows is one T cell receptor beta chain and its context. Its specificity is unknown. The data derive from a study of OX40 agonist ivuxolimab in advanced cancers. Study-level background: A male proportion of more than 75% was recorded, with mean age about 60 years and range about 20 to 79. Partial response was recorded in three patients: one hepatocellular carcinoma and two cutaneous melanoma cases. Study observations and caveats: On average, a greater number of expanded clones characterised CD8+ T cells relative to CD4+.

Repertoires were generated with immunoSEQ multiplex PCR, while TCRdb's copy carries only in-frame clones and drops some. The repertoire holds more than 60,000 clones, with about 80% as singletons. V was shortened by 3 bases and J by 3 bases, with 18 bases between the two germline ends. Per the germline V gene, CDR1 is SGHKS and CDR2 is YYEKEE (reference sequence). This CDR3 region has 16 residues. This clonotype was obtained from an adult with an advanced solid tumor such as melanoma, head and neck, liver or kidney cancer. The chain has TRBV5-5 and TRBJ2-5; a weak D match, TRBD1 (6 bases). Here the sequenced sample was CD4+ or CD8+ T cells sorted from blood, taken in a trial of the OX40 agonist ivuxolimab. CDR3 DNA sequence: TGTGCCAGCAGCTCCCAGTTTTTGGGACAAAAAGAGACCCAGTACTTC. As protein: CASSSQFLGQKETQYF.